This is a list of T cell receptor beta chains from one sample in a study of cytotoxic CD8 clonotypes in ibrutinib-treated CLL. The table came from immunoSEQ multiplex PCR; TCRdb's copy has only in-frame clones and leaves some out. Of 150,000 to 250,000 clones listed, around 70% are singletons. This material consisted of PBMCs, taken after 24 months of ibrutinib treatment. The receptors derive from a human donor with chronic lymphocytic leukemia. The CDR3 runs from the conserved cysteine through the conserved F or W. A D gene is named only where the DNA matches it firmly. For some rows the clone size is stated as once, few or many, or as a class when expanded; others skip it.

d_call | j_call | v_call | clone_size | cdr3_aa | cdr3_nt
NA | TRBJ2-1 | TRBV30 | few | CAWSVLWTNEQFF | TGTGCCTGGAGTGTACTGTGGACCAATGAGCAGTTCTTC
TRBD1 | TRBJ2-5 | TRBV9 | NA | CASSLGQQETQYF | TGTGCCAGCAGCTTGGGACAGCAAGAGACCCAGTACTTC
NA | TRBJ2-5 | TRBV6-6 | NA | CASSYRTGLGQETQYF | TGTGCCAGCAGTTACCGAACAGGGTTAGGTCAAGAGACCCAGTACTTC
NA | TRBJ1-2 | TRBV5-1 | many | CASSLDQGANYGYTF | TGCGCCAGCAGCTTGGATCAGGGAGCCAACTATGGCTACACCTTC
TRBD2 | TRBJ2-1 | TRBV30 | NA | CAWSRLAGASGEQFF | TGTGCCTGGAGTAGGCTAGCGGGAGCGTCGGGTGAGCAGTTCTTC
NA | TRBJ1-4 | TRBV5-6 | NA | CASSRDLNSEKLFF | TGTGCCAGCAGCCGGGACTTAAATAGTGAAAAACTGTTTTTT
NA | TRBJ2-7 | TRBV10-3 | NA | CAISESRTMYEQYF | TGTGCCATCAGTGAGTCGAGGACAATGTACGAGCAGTACTTC
NA | TRBJ1-4 | TRBV6-5 | NA | CASSYSLGRGEKLFF | TGTGCCAGCAGTTACTCGCTAGGGAGAGGAGAAAAACTGTTTTTT
NA | TRBJ2-1 | TRBV11-3 | NA | CASSPEGYNEQFF | TGTGCCAGCAGCCCTGAGGGCTACAATGAGCAGTTCTTC
NA | TRBJ1-4 | TRBV4-3 | NA | CASSTYSGTRSKLFF | TGCGCCAGCAGCACCTATTCCGGGACCAGATCAAAACTGTTTTTT
NA | TRBJ2-3 | TRBV11-3 | few | CASSLGGGSSDTQYF | TGTGCCAGCAGCTTAGGTGGGGGTTCGTCAGATACGCAGTATTTT
TRBD2 | TRBJ2-3 | TRBV5-1 | NA | CASSLDVGGSGDTQYF | TGCGCCAGCAGCTTGGATGTCGGCGGGAGTGGAGATACGCAGTATTTT
TRBD2 | TRBJ2-7 | TRBV27 | NA | CASSLLLAEPHEQYF | TGTGCCAGCAGTTTACTACTAGCGGAGCCCCACGAGCAGTACTTC
TRBD1 | TRBJ2-5 | TRBV9 | NA | CASSVDTGGGETQYF | TGTGCCAGCAGCGTAGACACAGGGGGCGGGGAGACCCAGTACTTC
NA | TRBJ2-2 | TRBV30 | NA | CAWSVLLTTGELFF | TGTGCCTGGAGTGTACTGCTTACCACCGGGGAGCTGTTTTTT
NA | TRBJ1-1 | TRBV7-6 | NA | CASSPGRAGTEAFF | TGTGCCAGCAGCCCTGGACGGGCGGGCACTGAAGCTTTCTTT
TRBD1 | TRBJ1-4 | TRBV18 | NA | CASSPPGQYNEKLFF | TGTGCCAGCTCACCCCCGGGACAGTATAATGAAAAACTGTTTTTT
NA | TRBJ1-3 | TRBV13 | NA | CASQLKGPRSGNTIYF | TGTGCCAGCCAATTGAAGGGACCGCGCTCTGGAAACACCATATATTTT
NA | TRBJ2-2 | TRBV18 | NA | CASSPGVPTGELFF | TGTGCCAGCTCACCAGGGGTCCCCACCGGGGAGCTGTTTTTT
TRBD1 | TRBJ1-5 | TRBV15 | NA | CATRRQGSNQPQHF | TGTGCCACCCGCCGACAGGGCAGCAATCAGCCCCAGCATTTT
TRBD1 | TRBJ2-7 | TRBV25-1 | NA | CASSDPGGQGFEQYF | TGTGCCAGCAGTGACCCGGGGGGACAGGGGTTCGAGCAGTACTTC
TRBD2 | TRBJ2-1 | TRBV5-6 | NA | CASSLPLAGGPGEQFF | TGTGCCAGCAGCCTCCCACTAGCGGGAGGGCCGGGTGAGCAGTTCTTC
TRBD1 | TRBJ1-2 | TRBV29-1 | NA | CSDSTGVGYGYTF | TGCAGCGATTCGACAGGGGTGGGATATGGCTACACCTTC
NA | TRBJ2-3 | TRBV7-3 | NA | CASSLGFGGVADTQYF | TGTGCCAGCAGCTTAGGTTTCGGGGGAGTGGCAGATACGCAGTATTTT
TRBD2 | TRBJ2-7 | TRBV2 | NA | CASRPGLSYEQYF | TGTGCCAGCAGGCCGGGACTATCCTACGAGCAGTACTTC
TRBD2 | TRBJ2-7 | TRBV7-6 | NA | CASSSSWGGAGASYEQYF | TGTGCCAGCAGCTCTAGCTGGGGGGGAGCGGGAGCCTCCTACGAGCAGTACTTC
TRBD1 | TRBJ1-2 | TRBV11-2 | NA | CASSLATGTGTNYGYTF | TGTGCCAGCAGCTTAGCTACCGGGACAGGGACGAACTATGGCTACACCTTC
NA | TRBJ2-7 | TRBV29-1 | NA | CSAGRNYEQYF | TGCAGCGCAGGACGGAACTACGAGCAGTACTTC
NA | TRBJ2-7 | TRBV2 | NA | CASTRTNGVAYEQYF | TGTGCCAGCACTCGTACTAACGGAGTTGCCTACGAGCAGTACTTC
TRBD2 | TRBJ2-2 | TRBV4-1 | once | CASSQGLVASGELFF | TGCGCCAGCAGCCAGGGACTAGTAGCTTCGGGGGAGCTGTTTTTT
TRBD2 | TRBJ2-7 | TRBV4-3 | once | CASSQGRGLASYEQYF | TGCGCCAGCAGCCAAGGTAGGGGACTAGCCTCCTACGAGCAGTACTTC
TRBD1 | TRBJ1-6 | TRBV7-2 | NA | CASSTRTGVGSYNSPLHF | TGTGCCAGCAGCACACGGACAGGGGTAGGGTCCTATAATTCACCCCTCCACTTT
NA | TRBJ2-7 | TRBV6-5 | NA | CASSYRGSWTYEQYF | TGTGCCAGCAGTTACCGGGGTAGCTGGACCTACGAGCAGTACTTC
NA | TRBJ1-2 | TRBV25-1 | few | CASSEPWGGGYTF | TGTGCCAGCAGTGAACCTTGGGGTGGTGGCTACACCTTC
NA | TRBJ2-7 | TRBV4-2 | NA | CASSQDRAEQYF | TGTGCCAGCAGCCAAGACAGGGCCGAGCAGTACTTC
NA | TRBJ1-5 | TRBV7-2 | NA | CASSLTGYGQLSNQPQHF | TGTGCCAGCAGCTTAACCGGCTACGGCCAACTTAGCAATCAGCCCCAGCATTTT
NA | TRBJ2-7 | TRBV7-9 | few | CASSLRPTGTGPYEQYF | TGTGCCAGCAGCTTACGACCGACGGGGACTGGGCCCTACGAGCAGTACTTC
NA | TRBJ2-7 | TRBV4-3 | NA | CASSQESGTTAYEQYF | TGCGCCAGCAGCCAAGAGAGCGGGACAACGGCGTACGAGCAGTACTTC
TRBD2 | TRBJ2-5 | TRBV30 | few | CAWSKGGALETQYF | TGTGCCTGGAGTAAGGGAGGGGCTTTAGAGACCCAGTACTTC
TRBD1 | TRBJ2-3 | TRBV9 | NA | CASSVEGSGQGADTQYF | TGTGCCAGCAGCGTAGAGGGCTCGGGACAGGGGGCTGATACGCAGTATTTT
NA | TRBJ2-3 | TRBV19 | NA | CASSIAHRRDTQYF | TGTGCCAGTAGTATAGCCCACAGAAGGGATACGCAGTATTTT
NA | TRBJ2-3 | TRBV5-1 | NA | CASSPPSGQGGTDTQYF | TGCGCCAGCAGCCCCCCATCAGGGCAGGGTGGCACAGATACGCAGTATTTT
NA | TRBJ2-4 | TRBV7-2 | few | CASSPGLAKNIQYF | TGTGCCAGCAGCCCGGGGCTAGCCAAAAACATTCAGTACTTC
NA | TRBJ2-7 | TRBV7-7 | NA | CASSLAAGSYEQYF | TGTGCTAGCAGCTTAGCTGCAGGTTCCTACGAGCAGTACTTC
NA | TRBJ2-2 | TRBV5-6 | once | CASSTLTDGNTGELFF | TGTGCCAGCAGCACGTTGACCGATGGGAACACCGGGGAGCTGTTTTTT
NA | TRBJ2-1 | TRBV7-2 | few | CASSTDLVSEQFF | TGTGCCAGCAGCACCGACTTGGTCAGTGAGCAGTTCTTC
NA | TRBJ2-1 | TRBV28 | NA | CASLKVRSGYNEQFF | TGTGCCAGCCTGAAGGTGCGAAGTGGGTACAATGAGCAGTTCTTC